The source of this T cell receptor (beta chain) is a study of human T cells and chemical hapten exposure. Notes on the study in general: Versus controls, significantly more large CDR3 similarity clusters arose from expanded TCRs.

This clonotype was recorded many times. Its antigen remains unknown. Time point meaning: pre-sensitization, week 0. Specified treatment: therapeutic diphenylcyclopropenone sensitization with weekly scalp DPC. MiXCR was run by TCRdb on the RACE reads, yielding one entry per CDR3 protein. The data hold about 85,000 distinct CDR3 sequences, with 8.5% observed a single time. The sample consisted of whole blood, taken in connection with sensitization to the hapten diphenylcyclopropenone (DPC). This receptor was taken from a middle-aged man with alopecia areata. Some clones in this sample may be carry-over from other donors' samples.

This CDR3 reads CASSKLGLSPSTDTQYF. The CDR3 region has the DNA TGTGCCAGCAGCAAGTTGGGACTTTCGCCTAGCACAGATACGCAGTATTTT. This chain connects TRBV6-5 to TRBJ2-3; D is perhaps TRBD2 (6 bases). This CDR3 region has 17 residues. CDR1 is MNHEY, CDR2 SVGAGI, per germline. Trimming shortened V by 6 bases and J by 0 bases, and 19 bases separated the two germline ends.